This TCR beta chain is from a study of T cell responses to AZD1222 COVID-19 vaccine. Whole-study findings and limits: Among those given AZD1222, only 6 or 7 were seropositive at baseline. Recipients of two AZD1222 doses showed rising Spike-specific TCR breadth and depth. Spike-spanning, vaccine-associated CD4 TCRs were dominant at 160-218 and 743-854.

Pooling of second doses given at about 4 or about 12 weeks was done. As to this clone: What it recognizes is unknown.

Sequencing was performed with immunoSEQ multiplex PCR; in TCRdb, only in-frame clones are kept and a portion is missing. The repertoire holds roughly 270,000 clones, with 90% to 95% as singletons. The V gene end was trimmed by 3 bases and the J gene end by 6 bases; junction bases not matched to a gene: 7. This CDR3 contains 16 residues. Germline V gene data show CDR1 as LGHDT and CDR2 as YNNKEL (reference sequence). The gene calls are TRBV3-1 (or the pseudogene TRBV3-2) and TRBJ2-7; 14 bases map to TRBD2. The TCR sequence derives from an adult who received the AZD1222 COVID-19 vaccine. The material was peripheral blood, obtained 28 days after the second AZD1222 dose. The CDR3 bases are TGTGCCAGCAGCCAGGCCGGGACTAGCGGGAGTGCCGAGCAGTACTTC. This codes for CASSQAGTSGSAEQYF.